These 24 T cell receptor beta chains share one sample of origin, sequenced in a study of shared clonotypes between healthy human individuals. TCRdb's table, derived via immunoSEQ multiplex PCR, lists solely in-frame clones and lacks some. Among roughly 600,000 clones, 95% to 98% were seen once, and the ten largest hold 0.3%. Cells designated naive CD8 were CD45RO-negative and were positively selected for CCR7, with terminally differentiated effector memory CD45RA+ cells excluded. The sequencing input was naive CD8+ T cells sorted from blood. The receptors shown here come from a young man in good health.

V is TRBV5-1 and J is TRBJ2-3; possibly TRBD2 for D (5 bases). The CDR3 contains 15 residues. The germline V gene has CDR1 SGHRS and CDR2 YFSETQ. Trimming cost V 8 bases and J 3 bases, with 19 bases left between them. The CDR3 region has the DNA TGCGCCAGTCAACTTCTACCCCAGCGGACAGATACGCAGTATTTT. Its protein is CASQLLPQRTDTQYF. The entire variable domain, with the rest obtained from reference TRBV5-1 and TRBJ2-3, is as follows: KAGVTQTPRYLIKTRGQQVTLSCSPISGHRSVSWYQQTPGQGLQFLFEYFSETQRNKGNFPGRFSGRQFSNSRSEMNVSTLELGDSALYLCASQLLPQRTDTQYFGPGTRLTVL.

Turning to this clone: Other DNA sequences from this sample encode an identical CDR3 as well. The V and J genes are TRBV9 and TRBJ2-3, with D unclear. The CDR3 covers 15 residues. The germline CDR1 and CDR2 sequences are SGDLS and YYNGEE. Deletions cut 0 bases from V and 0 bases from J, with 8 bases between. CDR3 bases: TGTGCCAGCAGCGTAGGGGCCGGAAGCACAGATACGCAGTATTTT. It codes for CASSVGAGSTDTQYF.

This clone was detected only once. The CDR3 sequence is CASSLVGVGEKLFF. As DNA, the CDR3 is TGTGCCAGCAGCTTAGTGGGTGTCGGCGAAAAACTGTTTTTT. The J gene is TRBJ1-4, the V gene TRBV7-9; D call uncertain. The V gene's germline CDR1 is SEHNR and CDR2 FQNEAQ (reference sequence). Trimming cost V 1 base and J 8 bases, with 11 bases left between them. CDR3 length: 14 amino acids. The full variable domain, in which reference TRBV7-9 and TRBJ1-4 provide the parts outside the CDR3, is DTGVSQNPRHKITKRGQNVTFRCDPISEHNRLYWYRQTLGQGPEFLTYFQNEAQLEKSRLLSDRFSAERPKGSFSTLEIQRTEQGDSAMYLCASSLVGVGEKLFFGSGTQLSVL.

A few counts support this clone. This sequence joins TRBV19 and TRBJ1-2; D ambiguous. The CDR3 totals 15 residues. Trimming removed 5 bases at V and 5 bases at J, with 18 bases between. Germline assignment: CDR1 LNHDA and CDR2 SQIVND (reference sequence). The CDR3 bases are TGTGCCAGTAGTCCCACCCCCAACAGCGTTTATGGCTACACCTTC. This encodes CASSPTPNSVYGYTF.

This clone was counted a few times. The chain employs TRBV14 and TRBJ1-3; D call uncertain. The CDR3 runs to 13 residues. V gave up 2 bases and J gave up 2 bases, with 4 bases separating them. From germline, CDR1 is SGHDN and CDR2 FVKESK. The CDR3 protein is CASSQPAGNTIYF. The CDR3 DNA reads as TGTGCCAGCAGCCAACCAGCTGGAAACACCATATATTTT.

This clone is a singleton in its sample. The chain carries TRBV5-4 and TRBJ2-7; 7 bases agree with TRBD2. The germline V gene encodes CDR1 SGHNT and CDR2 YYREEE (reference sequence). The length of the CDR3 is 14 residues. V shed 4 bases and J 5 bases; nucleotides not matched to a gene: 9. The CDR3 bases are TGTGCCAGCAGCCCGTCTAGCGGACCTGACGAGCAGTACTTC. Translated: CASSPSSGPDEQYF.

The chain recombines TRBV9 with TRBJ2-3; D possibly corresponds to TRBD1 (5 bases). Between the trimmed V and J ends, which lost 3 bases and 5 bases, there was a span of 16 bases. Germline CDR1 reads SGDLS; CDR2 reads YYNGEE. This CDR3 has 15 residues. The CDR3 DNA sequence: TGTGCCAGCAGCGCGACCCAGGGCCTCATAGATACGCAGTATTTT. Translating gives CASSATQGLIDTQYF. The whole variable domain, remainder taken from reference TRBV9 and TRBJ2-3, is DSGVTQTPKHLITATGQRVTLRCSPRSGDLSVYWYQQSLDQGLQFLIQYYNGEERAKGNILERFSAQQFPDLHSELNLSSLELGDSALYFCASSATQGLIDTQYFGPGTRLTVL.

The J gene is TRBJ2-3, the V gene TRBV14, with 7 bases identical to TRBD2. CDR1 is SGHDN and CDR2 is FVKESK in the germline V gene. After removal of 4 bases from V and 0 bases from J, the junction contained 4 bases not matched to a gene. The CDR3 length is 15 residues. As DNA, the CDR3 is TGTGCCAGCAGCCTACTAGCGCCCAGCACAGATACGCAGTATTTT. Its protein product is CASSLLAPSTDTQYF.

About this clone: This sample also contains other DNA sequences that code for the same CDR3. The V and J genes are TRBV9 and TRBJ1-3, with a tentative D call TRBD1 (5 bases). V was trimmed by 2 bases and J by 2 bases, leaving 8 bases between them. Germline values: CDR1 SGDLS, CDR2 YYNGEE. This CDR3 has 14 residues. This chain's CDR3 is CASSVQGAGNTIYF. CDR3 sequence (DNA): TGTGCCAGCAGCGTGCAGGGAGCTGGAAACACCATATATTTT.

The V call is TRBV7-9, the J call TRBJ2-7; D is perhaps TRBD1 (6 bases). The germline V gene has CDR1 SEHNR and CDR2 FQNEAQ (reference sequence). This CDR3 has 14 residues. Trimming pared 4 bases from V and 7 bases from J, leaving 17 bases between. As DNA, the CDR3 is TGTGCCAGCAGCTCTCCCGGACAGTCTAATGAGCAGTACTTC. This encodes CASSSPGQSNEQYF. Full variable domain (outside the CDR3, taken from reference TRBV7-9 and TRBJ2-7): DTGVSQNPRHKITKRGQNVTFRCDPISEHNRLYWYRQTLGQGPEFLTYFQNEAQLEKSRLLSDRFSAERPKGSFSTLEIQRTEQGDSAMYLCASSSPGQSNEQYFGPGTRLTVT.

The rearrangement links TRBV9 to TRBJ2-7, with D uncertain. Germline CDR1 and CDR2: SGDLS and YYNGEE. This CDR3 spans 13 amino acids. V was trimmed by 4 bases and J by 7 bases, leaving 15 bases between them. The CDR3 loop reads CASSPTPLIEQYF. The DNA for the CDR3 is TGTGCCAGCAGCCCGACGCCCTTAATTGAGCAGTACTTC.

CDR3 nucleotides: TGTGCCTGGATCCCACCCCTGGGGGCGGGTTTTACAGATACGCAGTATTTT. This gives the protein CAWIPPLGAGFTDTQYF. The chain joins TRBV30 to TRBJ2-3, with D perhaps matching TRBD1 (6 bases). With 4 bases removed from V and 3 bases from J, the gap between germline ends came to 23 bases. Per the germline V gene, CDR1 is GTSNPN and CDR2 is SVGIG (reference sequence). CDR3 length: 17 residues. Looking up the rest from reference TRBV30 and TRBJ2-3 gives the full variable domain: SQTIHQWPATLVQPVGSPLSLECTVEGTSNPNLYWYRQAAGRGLQLLFYSVGIGQISSEVPQNLSASRPQDRQFILSSKKLLLSDSGFYLCAWIPPLGAGFTDTQYFGPGTRLTVL.

The rearrangement joins TRBV7-9 to TRBJ2-1, with 7 bases fitting TRBD2. Germline V gene sequence: CDR1 SEHNR, CDR2 FQNEAQ (reference sequence). The CDR3 is 13 residues long. V was clipped by 9 bases and J by 3 bases; unmatched bases: 5. Here the CDR3 DNA reads TGTGCCAGTGGGAGGGCCGTCTACAATGAGCAGTTCTTC. This translates into CASGRAVYNEQFF.

The chain recombines TRBV29-1 with TRBJ2-1; D is unresolved. Germline CDR1 SQVTM, CDR2 ANQGSEA. This CDR3 comprises 12 residues. Trimming shortened V by 0 bases and J by 8 bases, and 8 bases separated the two germline ends. CDR3 sequence (DNA): TGCAGCGTTGAAGAGTCCGGCCATGAGCAGTTCTTC. This encodes CSVEESGHEQFF.

The chain uses TRBV5-1 and TRBJ2-3, with 12 nucleotides matching TRBD1. CDR3 length: 17 amino acids. The germline V gene has CDR1 SGHRS and CDR2 YFSETQ. Trimming removed 6 bases from V and 1 base from J; junction bases left unmatched: 9. The CDR3 DNA reads as TGCGCCAGCACCGGCCGGGACAGGGGGCTGCGCACAGATACGCAGTATTTT. Translating it yields CASTGRDRGLRTDTQYF. The full variable domain, its missing parts supplied by reference TRBV5-1 and TRBJ2-3, is KAGVTQTPRYLIKTRGQQVTLSCSPISGHRSVSWYQQTPGQGLQFLFEYFSETQRNKGNFPGRFSGRQFSNSRSEMNVSTLELGDSALYLCASTGRDRGLRTDTQYFGPGTRLTVL.

This chain uses TRBV7-6 with TRBJ1-5; 9 bases match TRBD1. Trimming removed 5 bases from V and 3 bases from J; junction bases left unmatched: 5. The germline CDR1 and CDR2 sequences are SGHVS and FNYEAQ. This CDR3 has 15 amino acids. The CDR3: CASSIGTGYNQPQHF. The DNA of the CDR3 is TGTGCCAGCAGCATCGGGACAGGGTACAATCAGCCCCAGCATTTT.

CDR3 DNA sequence: TGTGCCAGCTCATTATCCCCGGGACAGCAGAACACTGAAGCTTTCTTT. This gives the protein CASSLSPGQQNTEAFF. The chain employs TRBV18 and TRBJ1-1; TRBD1 agrees at 7 bases. The length of the CDR3 is 16 residues. The ends lost 5 bases at V and 1 base at J; junction bases unmatched: 10. Germline values: CDR1 KGHSH, CDR2 LQKENI.

The rearrangement joins TRBV5-1 to TRBJ2-5, with 9 nucleotides matching TRBD2. Germline V gives CDR1 SGHRS, CDR2 YFSETQ. V shed 5 bases and J 5 bases; nucleotides not matched to a gene: 16. The CDR3 is 17 residues long. CDR3 residues: CASRNEAGGWLGETQYF. CDR3 nucleotide sequence: TGCGCCAGCAGAAATGAAGCGGGAGGATGGCTTGGGGAGACCCAGTACTTC.

The CDR3, as DNA: TGTGCCAGCAGCCAAGTCGATTCGGGCGGCTACGAGCAGTACTTC. Translating gives CASSQVDSGGYEQYF. This chain links TRBV14 with TRBJ2-7; no clear D. V lost 1 base, J lost 3 bases, and 13 bases lay in between. The CDR3 totals 15 residues. CDR1 is SGHDN and CDR2 is FVKESK in the germline V gene. Looking up the rest from reference TRBV14 and TRBJ2-7 gives the full variable domain: EAGVTQFPSHSVIEKGQTVTLRCDPISGHDNLYWYRRVMGKEIKFLLHFVKESKQDESGMPNNRFLAERTGGTYSTLKVQPAELEDSGVYFCASSQVDSGGYEQYFGPGTRLTVT.

J is TRBJ2-2 and V is TRBV14; 10 bases align to TRBD1. The germline V gene encodes CDR1 SGHDN and CDR2 FVKESK. CDR3 length: 16 residues. Trimming removed 2 bases from V and 4 bases from J; junction bases left unmatched: 4. As DNA, the CDR3 is TGTGCCAGCAGCCAACCCCGGGACAGGGGCACCGGGGAGCTGTTTTTT. Its protein product is CASSQPRDRGTGELFF. The variable domain in full, completed from reference TRBV14 and TRBJ2-2, reads EAGVTQFPSHSVIEKGQTVTLRCDPISGHDNLYWYRRVMGKEIKFLLHFVKESKQDESGMPNNRFLAERTGGTYSTLKVQPAELEDSGVYFCASSQPRDRGTGELFFGEGSRLTVL.

The chain combines TRBV27 with TRBJ2-3; possible D gene TRBD1, 5 bases. The ends were cut back, 1 base at V and 1 base at J, with 9 bases in the middle. Germline V CDR1 and CDR2: MNHEY, SMNVEV (reference sequence). CDR3 length: 15 amino acids. CDR3 region: CASSLLGPRTDTQYF. The CDR3, as DNA: TGTGCCAGCAGTTTATTGGGGCCCCGCACAGATACGCAGTATTTT.

This chain links TRBV5-4 with TRBJ2-2; D is uncertain. Germline CDR1 SGHNT, CDR2 YYREEE (reference sequence). V was trimmed by 1 base and J by 2 bases, leaving 9 bases between them. CDR3 size: 15 residues. CDR3 in DNA: TGTGCCAGCAGCTTGCGTCGGATAAACACCGGGGAGCTGTTTTTT. Amino acid sequence: CASSLRRINTGELFF.

V and J are TRBV5-1 and TRBJ2-3; no clear D. Germline V lookup: CDR1 SGHRS, CDR2 YFSETQ. V was clipped by 0 bases and J by 3 bases, with 14 bases between them. This CDR3 has 16 amino acids. Here the CDR3 reads CASSLVVRLETDTQYF. Here the CDR3 DNA reads TGCGCCAGCAGCTTGGTGGTACGCCTGGAGACAGATACGCAGTATTTT.

The rearrangement joins TRBV7-7 to TRBJ2-7, with 9 bases fitting TRBD1. CDR1 SSHAT and CDR2 FNYEAQ come from the germline V gene (reference sequence). The CDR3 consists of 14 residues. The ends lost 5 bases at V and 6 bases at J; junction bases unmatched: 8. The CDR3 loop reads CASSDGTGCFEQYF. CDR3 DNA sequence: TGTGCCAGCAGCGACGGGACAGGGTGCTTCGAGCAGTACTTC.